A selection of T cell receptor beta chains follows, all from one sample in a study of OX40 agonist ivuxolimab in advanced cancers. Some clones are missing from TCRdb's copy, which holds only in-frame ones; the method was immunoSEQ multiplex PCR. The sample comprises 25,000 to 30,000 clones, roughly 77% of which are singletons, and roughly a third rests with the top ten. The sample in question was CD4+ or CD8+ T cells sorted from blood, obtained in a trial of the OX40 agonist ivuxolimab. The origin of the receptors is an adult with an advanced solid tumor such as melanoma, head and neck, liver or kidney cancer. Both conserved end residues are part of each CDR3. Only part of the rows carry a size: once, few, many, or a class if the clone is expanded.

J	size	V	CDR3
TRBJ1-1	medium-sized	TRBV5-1	CASSRLAGNTEAFF
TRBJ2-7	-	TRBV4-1	CASSPGTGGFYEQYF
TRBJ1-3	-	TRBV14	CASRGSGNTIYF
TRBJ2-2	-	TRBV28	CASSSGATNTGELFF
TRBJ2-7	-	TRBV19	CASMERGRGYEQYF
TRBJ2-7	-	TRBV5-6	CASSAAGVEQYF
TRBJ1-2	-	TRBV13	CASSARALGRNYGYTF
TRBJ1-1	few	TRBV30	CAWTWDTEAFF
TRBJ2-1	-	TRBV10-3	CATYDSYNEQFF
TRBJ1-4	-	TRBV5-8	CASSSGGGAFNEKLFF
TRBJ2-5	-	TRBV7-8	CASSSTQETQYF
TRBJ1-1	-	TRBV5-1	CASSRRTELNTEAFF
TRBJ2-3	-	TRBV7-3	CASSLIGGRSTDTQYF
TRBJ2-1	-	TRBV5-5	CASSPNTYNEQFF
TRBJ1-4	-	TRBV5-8	CASSYGTALLFF
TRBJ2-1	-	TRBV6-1	CASMTSGVIYNEQFF
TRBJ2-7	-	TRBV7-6	CASSLRETYEQYF
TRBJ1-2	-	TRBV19	CASEGWTGYGYTF
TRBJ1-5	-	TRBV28	CASSLGLGGAAVNQPQHF